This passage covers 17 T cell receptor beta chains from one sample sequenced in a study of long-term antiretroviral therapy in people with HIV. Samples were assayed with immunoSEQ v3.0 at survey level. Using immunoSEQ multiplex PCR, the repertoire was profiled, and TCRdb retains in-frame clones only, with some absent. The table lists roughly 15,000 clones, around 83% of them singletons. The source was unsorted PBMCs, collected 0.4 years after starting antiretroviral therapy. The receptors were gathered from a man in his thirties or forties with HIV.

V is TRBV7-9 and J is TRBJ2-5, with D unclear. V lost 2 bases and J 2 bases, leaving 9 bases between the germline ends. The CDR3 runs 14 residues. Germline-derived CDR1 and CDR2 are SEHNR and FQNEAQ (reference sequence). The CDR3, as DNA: TGTGCCAGCAGCTTAATAACCCCTCAAGAGACCCAGTACTTC. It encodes CASSLITPQETQYF.

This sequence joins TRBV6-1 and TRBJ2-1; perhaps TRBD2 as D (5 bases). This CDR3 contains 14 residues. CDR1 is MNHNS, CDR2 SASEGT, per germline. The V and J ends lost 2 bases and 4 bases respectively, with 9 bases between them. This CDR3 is CASSESGLYNEQFF. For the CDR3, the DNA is TGTGCCAGCAGTGAATCGGGGTTATACAATGAGCAGTTCTTC.

CDR3 DNA sequence: TGTGCCAGGTGTGGGGTGTATTCACGAAAATATGGCTACACCTTC. Translating gives CARCGVYSRKYGYTF. The chain has TRBV14 and TRBJ1-2; unclear D gene. Trimming stripped 9 bases from V and 5 bases from J, with 22 bases between. This CDR3 spans 15 amino acids. The germline CDR1 and CDR2 sequences are SGHDN and FVKESK.

CDR3 coding DNA: TGTGCCAGCAGTTACTCAGACAGGGGGCGTGAGCAGTACTTC. Residues: CASSYSDRGREQYF. The V call is TRBV6-6, the J call TRBJ2-7, with 10 bases aligning to TRBD1. Losses at the gene ends were 0 bases for V and 7 bases for J; bases not matched to a gene: 3. The V gene's germline CDR1 is MNHNY and CDR2 SVGAGI (reference sequence). The length of the CDR3 is 14 residues.

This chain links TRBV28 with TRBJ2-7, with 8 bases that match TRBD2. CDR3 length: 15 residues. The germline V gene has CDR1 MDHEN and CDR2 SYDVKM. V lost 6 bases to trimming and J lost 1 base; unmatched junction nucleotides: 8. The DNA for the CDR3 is TGTGCCAGCAGCCTTCGCGGGACTAGATCCTACGAGCAGTACTTC. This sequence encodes CASSLRGTRSYEQYF.

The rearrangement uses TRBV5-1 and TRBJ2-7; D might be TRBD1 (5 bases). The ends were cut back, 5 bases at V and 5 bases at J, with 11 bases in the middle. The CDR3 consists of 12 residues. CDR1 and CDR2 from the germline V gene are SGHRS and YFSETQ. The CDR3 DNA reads TGCGCCAGCAGTTCAGGGTCCGACGAGCAGTACTTC. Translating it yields CASSSGSDEQYF. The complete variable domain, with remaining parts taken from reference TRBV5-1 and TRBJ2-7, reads KAGVTQTPRYLIKTRGQQVTLSCSPISGHRSVSWYQQTPGQGLQFLFEYFSETQRNKGNFPGRFSGRQFSNSRSEMNVSTLELGDSALYLCASSSGSDEQYFGPGTRLTVT.

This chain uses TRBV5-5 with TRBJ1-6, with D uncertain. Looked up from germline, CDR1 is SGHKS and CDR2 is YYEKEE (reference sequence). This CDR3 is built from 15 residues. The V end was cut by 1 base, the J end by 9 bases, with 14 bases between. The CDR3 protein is CASSLLTFETSPLHF. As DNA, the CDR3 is TGTGCCAGCAGCTTGTTAACCTTTGAGACTTCACCCCTCCACTTT.

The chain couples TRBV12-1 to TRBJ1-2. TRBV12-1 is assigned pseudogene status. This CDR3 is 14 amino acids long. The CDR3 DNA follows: TGTGCCAGCAGTCACTGTAGTACTAACTATGGCTACACCTTC. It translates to CASSHCSTNYGYTF.

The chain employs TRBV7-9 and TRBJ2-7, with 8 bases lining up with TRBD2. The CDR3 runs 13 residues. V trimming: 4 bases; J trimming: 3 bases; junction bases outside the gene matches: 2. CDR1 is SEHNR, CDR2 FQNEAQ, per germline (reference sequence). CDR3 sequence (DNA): TGTGCCAGCAGCTCAAGCGGGGGCTACGAGCAGTACTTC. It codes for CASSSSGGYEQYF.

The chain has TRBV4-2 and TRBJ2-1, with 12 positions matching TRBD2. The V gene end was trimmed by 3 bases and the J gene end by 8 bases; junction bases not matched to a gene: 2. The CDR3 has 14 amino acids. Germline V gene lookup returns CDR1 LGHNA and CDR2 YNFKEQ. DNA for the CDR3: TGTGCCAGCAGCCAGACTAGCGGGAGTTATGAGCAGTTCTTC. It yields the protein CASSQTSGSYEQFF.

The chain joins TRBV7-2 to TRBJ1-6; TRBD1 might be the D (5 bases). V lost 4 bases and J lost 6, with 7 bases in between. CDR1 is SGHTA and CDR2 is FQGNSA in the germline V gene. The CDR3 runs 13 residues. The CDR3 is CASSWDLNSPLHF. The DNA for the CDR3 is TGTGCCAGCAGCTGGGACCTTAATTCACCCCTCCACTTT. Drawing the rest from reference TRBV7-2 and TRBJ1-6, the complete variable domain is GAGVSQSPSNKVTEKGKDVELRCDPISGHTALYWYRQSLGQGLEFLIYFQGNSAPDKSGLPSDRFSAERTGGSVSTLTIQRTQQEDSAVYLCASSWDLNSPLHFGNGTRLTVT.

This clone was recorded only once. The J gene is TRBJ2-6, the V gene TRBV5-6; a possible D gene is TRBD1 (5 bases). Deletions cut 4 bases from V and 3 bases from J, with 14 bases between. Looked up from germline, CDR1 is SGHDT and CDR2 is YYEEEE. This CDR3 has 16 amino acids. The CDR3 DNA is TGTGCCAGCAGCCCCTTGGGGCCGTTTGGGGCCAACGTCCTGACTTTC. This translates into CASSPLGPFGANVLTF.

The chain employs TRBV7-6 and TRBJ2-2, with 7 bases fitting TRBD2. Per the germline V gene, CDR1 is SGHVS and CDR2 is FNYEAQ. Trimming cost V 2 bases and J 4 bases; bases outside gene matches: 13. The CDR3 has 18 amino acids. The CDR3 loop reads CASSLYQRGGVSTGELFF. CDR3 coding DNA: TGTGCCAGCAGCTTATATCAGCGGGGAGGGGTGAGCACCGGGGAGCTGTTTTTT.

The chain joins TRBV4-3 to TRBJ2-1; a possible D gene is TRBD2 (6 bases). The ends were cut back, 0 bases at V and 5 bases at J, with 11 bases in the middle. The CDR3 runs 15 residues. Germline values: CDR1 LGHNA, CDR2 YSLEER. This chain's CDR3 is CASSQDTGANNEQFF. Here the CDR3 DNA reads TGCGCCAGCAGCCAAGATACGGGAGCGAACAATGAGCAGTTCTTC.

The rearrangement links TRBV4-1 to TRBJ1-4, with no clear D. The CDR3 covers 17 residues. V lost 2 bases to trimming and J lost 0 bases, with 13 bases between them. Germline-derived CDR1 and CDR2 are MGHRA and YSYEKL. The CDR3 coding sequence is TGCGCCAGCAGCCAAAACCTCATTACTGCAACTAATGAAAAACTGTTTTTT. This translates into CASSQNLITATNEKLFF.

The CDR3: CSVSITGEETQYF. CDR3 DNA: TGCAGCGTATCCATTACAGGGGAAGAGACCCAGTACTTC. The J gene is TRBJ2-5, the V gene TRBV29-1; 7 positions agree with TRBD1. Trimming cost V 6 bases and J 3 bases; bases outside gene matches: 7. Germline V CDR1 and CDR2: SQVTM, ANQGSEA. The CDR3 is made up of 13 amino acids. Full variable domain (missing parts from reference TRBV29-1 and TRBJ2-5): SAVISQKPSRDICQRGTSLTIQCQVDSQVTMMFWYRQQPGQSLTLIATANQGSEATYESGFVIDKFPISRPNLTFSTLTVSNMSPEDSSIYLCSVSITGEETQYFGPGTRLLVL.

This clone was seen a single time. This CDR3 is CAWSIFLTSTDTQYF. CDR3 bases: TGTGCCTGGAGTATCTTCCTAACTAGCACAGATACGCAGTATTTT. The chain employs TRBV30 and TRBJ2-3; D is unresolved. Germline-derived CDR1 and CDR2 are GTSNPN and SVGIG (reference sequence). V lost 2 bases and J 0 bases, leaving 12 bases between the germline ends. CDR3 length equals 15 residues.